What follows are 26 T cell receptor beta chains derived from one specimen sequenced in a study of shared clonotypes between healthy human individuals. Only in-frame clones appear in the TCRdb table, and some are missing; sequencing was by immunoSEQ multiplex PCR. The sample lists roughly 2.2 million clones, roughly 90% seen once, with 0.37% in the top ten. Specimen: naive CD4+ T cells from PBMCs. Subset of the sample: CD45RA+ positively selected. The receptors stem from a man younger than 30 in good health. Some clones in this sample may be carry-over from other donors' samples.

CDR3 sequence (DNA): TGCGCCAGCAGCCAAATAGCGGGAGAGGGAGGAGATACGCAGTATTTT. Translating gives CASSQIAGEGGDTQYF. This chain connects TRBV4-3 to TRBJ2-3, with 9 positions matching TRBD2. Trimming cost V 2 bases and J 5 bases; bases outside gene matches: 8. The CDR3 contains 16 residues. Germline V CDR1 and CDR2: LGHNA, YSLEER.

With regard to this clone: This sample also contains other DNA sequences that code for the same CDR3. V gene TRBV7-3 combines with J gene TRBJ2-6; tentative D call: TRBD1 (5 bases). V dropped 3 bases and J dropped 1 base, with 7 bases sitting between them. The CDR3 extends over 15 amino acids. Germline V gene sequence: CDR1 SGHTA, CDR2 FQGTGA. CDR3 nucleotides: TGTGCCAGCAGCTTGGGGCTGTCTGGGGCCAACGTCCTGACTTTC. Amino acid sequence: CASSLGLSGANVLTF.

This sequence joins TRBV7-8 and TRBJ2-1; weak D call: TRBD2 (5 bases). Trimming pared 2 bases from V and 8 bases from J, leaving 22 bases between. Germline CDR1 SGHVS, CDR2 FQNEAQ. The CDR3 loop spans 17 amino acids. CDR3 coding DNA: TGTGCCAGCAGCTTAAACGGCAGCCTACCGCTGAGGGATGAGCAGTTCTTC. It is translated as CASSLNGSLPLRDEQFF.

J is TRBJ2-5 and V is TRBV5-6, with 7 bases fitting TRBD1. Germline V gene sequence: CDR1 SGHDT, CDR2 YYEEEE. The CDR3 covers 14 residues. Unmatched junction bases numbered 8, after V lost 5 bases and J lost 4 bases. CDR3 sequence reads: CASSFTGVTETQYF. CDR3 DNA: TGTGCCAGCAGTTTTACAGGGGTTACAGAGACCCAGTACTTC.

This chain links TRBV28 with TRBJ1-4, with 9 bases lining up with TRBD1. V lost 8 bases, J lost 8 bases, and 9 bases stayed unmatched. CDR1 and CDR2 from the germline V gene are MDHEN and SYDVKM. This CDR3 is 14 amino acids long. The CDR3 nucleotides are TGTGCCAGCGTTCCGGGGACAGGGTTCGAAAAACTGTTTTTT. Residues: CASVPGTGFEKLFF.

V is TRBV18 and J is TRBJ1-2; D unresolved. CDR1 is KGHSH, CDR2 LQKENI, per germline. V lost 3 bases, J lost 4 bases, and 12 bases lay in between. This CDR3 has 14 residues. CDR3 sequence (DNA): TGTGCCAGCTCACCCGAGACCGGGCCCTATGGCTACACCTTC. This encodes CASSPETGPYGYTF.

In this sample, this clone turned up once. The chain couples TRBV7-3 to TRBJ2-3, with D unresolved. Germline assignment: CDR1 SGHTA and CDR2 FQGTGA. The CDR3 totals 15 residues. Between the trimmed V and J ends, which lost 1 base and 0 bases, there was a span of 8 bases. The CDR3 sequence: CASSLNTASTDTQYF. CDR3 DNA: TGTGCCAGCAGCTTAAATACCGCTAGCACAGATACGCAGTATTTT.

This rearrangement joins TRBV5-3 to TRBJ2-7, with a possible D match to TRBD2 (5 bases). Being an ORF, TRBV5-3 has a function that is uncertain. The V end lost 1 base, the J end lost 4 bases, and 18 bases lay between the germline ends. This CDR3 is built from 16 residues. CDR3 residues: CARSLIARGRRYEQYF. The CDR3 nucleotides read TGTGCCAGAAGCTTGATCGCGCGAGGGAGACGATACGAGCAGTACTTC.

The chain employs TRBV27 and TRBJ2-5, with D perhaps matching TRBD2 (5 bases). Germline loops: CDR1 MNHEY, CDR2 SMNVEV (reference sequence). V was shortened by 6 bases and J by 5 bases, with 7 bases between the two germline ends. The CDR3 is 11 residues long. CDR3 loop: CASRTGETQYF. The CDR3 DNA reads as TGTGCCAGCAGGACGGGGGAGACCCAGTACTTC.

About this clone itself: Other DNA sequences from this sample encode an identical CDR3 as well. V gene TRBV28 combines with J gene TRBJ2-7; D is unresolved. CDR3 length equals 14 residues. Trimming took 3 bases from V and 0 from J, leaving 9 bases between them. CDR1 and CDR2 from the germline V gene are MDHEN and SYDVKM. The CDR3, as DNA: TGTGCCAGCAGTTTGCCCGGAAGCTCCTACGAGCAGTACTTC. Amino acids: CASSLPGSSYEQYF.

This rearrangement joins TRBV21-1 to TRBJ2-1. TRBV21-1 is marked as a pseudogene. The CDR3 has 13 amino acids. The CDR3 region has the DNA TGTGCCAGCATTATCATTTGTGGATTGGTGAAGTTCTTC. Amino acids: CASIIICGLVKFF.

The chain joins TRBV18 to TRBJ2-1; no clear D. The germline V gene encodes CDR1 KGHSH and CDR2 LQKENI. V was shortened by 8 bases and J by 2 bases, with 16 bases between the two germline ends. The length of the CDR3 is 15 residues. The CDR3 spells CASLPGKGPYNEQFF. In DNA form, the CDR3 reads TGTGCCAGCCTCCCCGGTAAGGGTCCCTACAATGAGCAGTTCTTC.

Points on this clone: The same CDR3 also results from other DNA sequences found in this sample. The chain links TRBV6-5 to TRBJ2-2; the D gene is possibly TRBD1 (6 bases). The germline V and J ends were trimmed by 4 bases and 4 bases, with 7 bases remaining between them. The CDR3 consists of 13 residues. Germline V gene sequence: CDR1 MNHEY, CDR2 SVGAGI. CDR3 nucleotides: TGTGCCAGCAGTTTACAGGGCACCGGGGAGCTGTTTTTT. This encodes CASSLQGTGELFF.

This chain joins TRBV4-2 and TRBJ2-3; TRBD1 is a possible D gene (6 bases). The germline V and J ends were trimmed by 4 bases and 0 bases, with 11 bases remaining between them. Looked up from germline, CDR1 is LGHNA and CDR2 is YNFKEQ. This CDR3 comprises 15 residues. For the CDR3, the DNA is TGTGCCAGCAGCCCCAGGGGTAGAAGCACAGATACGCAGTATTTT. Its translation: CASSPRGRSTDTQYF.

The chain combines TRBV19 with TRBJ2-5, with D perhaps assigned TRBD1 or TRBD2 (5 bases each). This CDR3 contains 15 residues. The V end lost 8 bases, the J end lost 2 bases, and 18 bases lay between the germline ends. Looked up from germline, CDR1 is LNHDA and CDR2 is SQIVND (reference sequence). Here the CDR3 reads CASGETASGQETQYF. The CDR3 nucleotides are TGTGCCAGTGGGGAGACAGCCTCGGGGCAAGAGACCCAGTACTTC.

The CDR3 loop is CASSLASAYEQYF. Here the CDR3 DNA reads TGTGCCAGCAGCTTAGCCAGCGCTTACGAGCAGTACTTC. The rearrangement joins TRBV7-9 to TRBJ2-7; no clear D. CDR1 is SEHNR, CDR2 FQNEAQ, per germline (reference sequence). Trimming pared 0 bases from V and 4 bases from J, leaving 7 bases between. The CDR3 has 13 amino acids.

The V gene is TRBV28, the J gene TRBJ2-1, with a possible D match to TRBD2 (6 bases). Germline V gives CDR1 MDHEN, CDR2 SYDVKM. V was pared by 7 bases and J by 4 bases, with 14 bases between. The CDR3 spans 14 residues. In nucleotides, the CDR3 is TGTGCCAGCATCCGGGGACTCGCGTACAATGAGCAGTTCTTC. Protein sequence: CASIRGLAYNEQFF. Based on the CDR3 plus reference TRBV28 and TRBJ2-1, the full variable domain is DVKVTQSSRYLVKRTGEKVFLECVQDMDHENMFWYRQDPGLGLRLIYFSYDVKMKEKGDIPEGYSVSREKKERFSLILESASTNQTSMYLCASIRGLAYNEQFFGPGTRLTVL.

The V gene is TRBV5-4, the J gene TRBJ1-1, with 7 bases matching TRBD1. In germline, CDR1 is SGHNT, CDR2 YYREEE (reference sequence). There are 16 residues in the CDR3. V shed 4 bases and J 0 bases; nucleotides not matched to a gene: 9. The CDR3 DNA reads as TGTGCCAGCAGCCCGAGACAGGGTTCGATGAACACTGAAGCTTTCTTT. Residues: CASSPRQGSMNTEAFF.

This chain uses TRBV28 with TRBJ2-7; D unclear. This CDR3 region has 15 residues. The V gene lost 2 bases and the J gene lost 5 bases, with 16 bases spanning the gap. CDR1 is MDHEN, CDR2 SYDVKM, per germline. The chain's CDR3 is CASSLSSGIRHEQYF. CDR3 in DNA: TGTGCCAGCAGTTTAAGTTCAGGAATCCGGCACGAGCAGTACTTC.

V is TRBV4-3 and J is TRBJ2-1; possible D gene TRBD1, 6 bases. CDR3 length equals 16 residues. V was pared by 2 bases and J by 1 base, with 12 bases between. CDR1 is LGHNA, CDR2 YSLEER, per germline. The CDR3 here is CASSQRAGVSYNEQFF. The CDR3 DNA follows: TGCGCCAGCAGCCAAAGGGCAGGGGTGTCCTACAATGAGCAGTTCTTC.

The CDR3 sequence: CASQGATNEKLFF. In nucleotides, the CDR3 is TGTGCCAGCCAGGGGGCAACTAATGAAAAACTGTTTTTT. The chain links TRBV9 to TRBJ1-4; 7 bases align to TRBD1. With V trimmed by 7 bases and J by 0 bases, 0 bases remained unmatched. Germline-derived CDR1 and CDR2 are SGDLS and YYNGEE. The CDR3 runs 13 residues.

This chain uses TRBV28 with TRBJ1-3; D unresolved. This CDR3 spans 15 amino acids. CDR1 MDHEN and CDR2 SYDVKM come from the germline V gene. The V end lost 6 bases, the J end lost 4 bases, and 16 bases lay between the germline ends. The CDR3 here is CASRKGDPKGNTIYF. DNA for the CDR3: TGTGCCAGCAGGAAAGGTGACCCCAAAGGAAACACCATATATTTT.

The gene calls are TRBV28 and TRBJ2-7, with TRBD2 matching over 8 bases. Trimming cost V 2 bases and J 0 bases; bases outside gene matches: 12. The CDR3 length is 18 residues. From germline, CDR1 is MDHEN and CDR2 SYDVKM. CDR3 DNA: TGTGCCAGCAGTTTAAAGATCGGGGGGGGCCCGGTCTCCTACGAGCAGTACTTC. This gives the protein CASSLKIGGGPVSYEQYF.

The chain carries TRBV2 and TRBJ2-4; the match to TRBD2 covers 8 bases. The length of the CDR3 is 15 residues. V was pared by 8 bases and J by 7 bases, with 13 bases of the junction left unmatched. CDR1 is SNHLY and CDR2 is FYNNEI in the germline V gene. The CDR3 region is CASGWDTGGGNIQYF. CDR3 nucleotide sequence: TGTGCCAGCGGATGGGACACGGGCGGGGGGAACATTCAGTACTTC.

The chain joins TRBV7-9 to TRBJ2-6; D is possibly TRBD1 or TRBD2 (5 bases each). The V end lost 3 bases, the J end lost 2 bases, and 11 bases lay between the germline ends. Germline V gene sequence: CDR1 SEHNR, CDR2 FQNEAQ (reference sequence). The CDR3 length is 16 residues. The CDR3 DNA sequence: TGTGCCAGCAGCTTGGCCAGGGACCCTGGGGCCAACGTCCTGACTTTC. The encoded protein is CASSLARDPGANVLTF.

The V call is TRBV9, the J call TRBJ1-2, with D hard to call. This CDR3 spans 16 amino acids. Trimming took 4 bases from V and 2 from J, leaving 18 bases between them. Germline V gene sequence: CDR1 SGDLS, CDR2 YYNGEE. CDR3 coding DNA: TGTGCCAGCAGCCCCCCGGGGAGGATGATGAACTATGGCTACACCTTC. Residues: CASSPPGRMMNYGYTF.